This TCR beta chain came from a study of patients and donors after allogeneic stem cell transplantation. The germline V gene has CDR1 SEHNR and CDR2 FQNEAQ (reference sequence). The CDR3 is made up of 16 amino acids. Trimming removed 5 bases from V and 2 bases from J; junction bases left unmatched: 7. TCRdb itself ran the RT-PCR reads through MiXCR, one entry per CDR3 protein. The data contain 800,000 to 1,000,000 distinct CDR3 sequences, about a sixth of them singletons. The TCR sequence derives from a human donor who was either an allogeneic HSCT recipient or a stem cell or donor lymphocyte infusion donor (not recorded which). It is not recorded whose cells these are; they may come from a transplant donor. The chain combines TRBV7-9 with TRBJ2-1; 9 bases match TRBD1. Sequenced input: blood, either unsorted or a sorted T cell fraction (not recorded which). The CDR3 protein is CASSGRQGGAYNEQFF. The CDR3 nucleotides are TGTGCCAGCAGCGGTAGACAGGGGGGTGCCTACAATGAGCAGTTCTTC.